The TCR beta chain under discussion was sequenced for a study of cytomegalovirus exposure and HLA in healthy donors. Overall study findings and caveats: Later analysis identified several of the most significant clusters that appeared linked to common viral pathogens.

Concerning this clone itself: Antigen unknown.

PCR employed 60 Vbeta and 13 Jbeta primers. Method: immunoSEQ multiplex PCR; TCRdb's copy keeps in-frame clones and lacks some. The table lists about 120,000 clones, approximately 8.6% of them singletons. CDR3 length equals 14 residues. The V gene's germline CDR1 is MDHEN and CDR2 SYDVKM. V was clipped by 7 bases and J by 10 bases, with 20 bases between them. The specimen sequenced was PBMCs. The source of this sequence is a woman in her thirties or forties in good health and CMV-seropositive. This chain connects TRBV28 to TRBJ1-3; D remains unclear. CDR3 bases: TGTGCCAGCAAAGCCACGAACCCGAAATGGACCATATATTTT. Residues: CASKATNPKWTIYF.